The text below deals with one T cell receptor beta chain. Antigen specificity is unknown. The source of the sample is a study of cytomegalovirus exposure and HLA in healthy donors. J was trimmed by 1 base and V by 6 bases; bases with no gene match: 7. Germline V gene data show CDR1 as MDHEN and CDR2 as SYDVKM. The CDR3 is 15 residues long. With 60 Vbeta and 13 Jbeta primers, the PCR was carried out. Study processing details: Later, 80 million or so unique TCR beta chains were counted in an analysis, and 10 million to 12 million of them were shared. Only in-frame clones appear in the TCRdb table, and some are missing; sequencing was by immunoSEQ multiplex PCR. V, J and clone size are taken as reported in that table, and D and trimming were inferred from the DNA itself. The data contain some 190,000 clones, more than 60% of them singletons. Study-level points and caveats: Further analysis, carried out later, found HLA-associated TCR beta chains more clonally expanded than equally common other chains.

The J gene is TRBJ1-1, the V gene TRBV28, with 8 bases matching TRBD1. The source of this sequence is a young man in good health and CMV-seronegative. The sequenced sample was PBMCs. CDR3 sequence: CASRPRTGSNTEAFF. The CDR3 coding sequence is TGTGCCAGCAGACCCAGGACAGGGTCGAACACTGAAGCTTTCTTT.